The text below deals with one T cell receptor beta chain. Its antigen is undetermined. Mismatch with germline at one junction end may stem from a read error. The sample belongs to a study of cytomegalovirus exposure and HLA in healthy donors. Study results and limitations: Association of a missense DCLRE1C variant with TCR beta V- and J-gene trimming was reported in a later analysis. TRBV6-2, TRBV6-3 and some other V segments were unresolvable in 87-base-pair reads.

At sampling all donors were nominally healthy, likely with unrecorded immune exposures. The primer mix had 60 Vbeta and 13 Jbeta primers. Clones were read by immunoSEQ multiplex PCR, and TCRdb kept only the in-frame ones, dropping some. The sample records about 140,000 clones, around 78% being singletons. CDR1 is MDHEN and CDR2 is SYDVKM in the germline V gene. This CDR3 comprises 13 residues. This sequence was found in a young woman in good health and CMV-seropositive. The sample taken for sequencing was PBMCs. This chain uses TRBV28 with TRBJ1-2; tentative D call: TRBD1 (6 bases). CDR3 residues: CASRGRGESGYAF. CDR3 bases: TGTGCCAGCAGGGGCAGGGGCGAGAGTGGCTACGCCTTC.